This T cell receptor beta chain stems from a study of blood T cell repertoires in COVID-19. In the study overall: Nucleic acid was either cDNA or gDNA, and it came from T cells, B-cell-depleted T cells, or PBMCs.

This CDR3 has 16 residues. Germline values: CDR1 LNHDA, CDR2 SQIVND (reference sequence). Trimming cost V 3 bases and J 0 bases, with 12 bases left between them. Those who participated ranged in age from roughly 18 to 100 years and resided in about two dozen US areas. In the 2 weeks before study entry, exposed participants met a COVID-19 case, which was PCR-confirmed or clinician-diagnosed. This clone was seen a few times. In the source study's methods: Amplifying reference gene primers gave estimates of nucleated cell counts. Clones were sequenced by immunoSEQ multiplex PCR, and TCRdb holds only the in-frame ones, with some missing. The V and J calls and clone size are taken from that table; D and trimming were inferred from the DNA. Here the sample spans roughly 380,000 clones, roughly 90% being singletons.

Source material: PBMCs or T cells enriched from blood (not recorded which). This clonotype was obtained from a woman younger than 45 who had been exposed to COVID-19. V is TRBV19 and J is TRBJ2-1, with D unclear. The CDR3, as DNA: TGTGCCAGTAGTATCCGAACACCCAGCTCCTACAATGAGCAGTTCTTC. This translates into CASSIRTPSSYNEQFF.